Listed here are 32 T cell receptor beta chains from one sample, sequenced in a study of T cells in Graves' hyperthyroidism and ophthalmopathy. RNA transcripts yielded amplified TCR beta CDR3 regions. The TCR CDR3 first-round RT-PCR relied on the HTBI primer set. TCRdb re-called the multiplex PCR reads through MiXCR, storing one row per CDR3 protein. The data show hundreds of thousands of distinct CDR3 sequences, with about 12% seen just once and 9.2% held by the top ten. Sequencing used blood. The receptors come from a woman aged 18-35 years with Graves' hyperthyroidism.

The chain joins TRBV25-1 to TRBJ2-1, with 9 bases identical to TRBD2. There are 14 residues in the CDR3. After removal of 7 bases from V and 2 bases from J, the junction contained 3 bases not matched to a gene. Germline loops: CDR1 MGHDK, CDR2 SYGVNS. DNA of the CDR3: TGTGCCAGCACAGGACTAGCGCCCTACAATGAGCAGTTCTTC. This sequence encodes CASTGLAPYNEQFF.

Comment on this clonotype: A read error may be the cause here, since a much bigger clone is one base away. The chain employs TRBV6-1 and TRBJ2-3, with D maybe TRBD2 (6 bases). The germline gives CDR1 MNHNS, CDR2 SASEGT. The CDR3 has 14 amino acids. CDR3 sequence: CASRPGLLTDRQYF. CDR3 in DNA: TGTGCCAGCAGGCCGGGACTCCTCACAGATAGGCAGTATTTT.

The chain recombines TRBV19 with TRBJ1-4; 10 bases fit TRBD1. Looked up from germline, CDR1 is LNHDA and CDR2 is SQIVND (reference sequence). V was pared by 8 bases and J by 10 bases, with 7 bases of the junction left unmatched. This CDR3 has 13 residues. As DNA, the CDR3 is TGTGCCAGTTCTGGGACAGGGGTTGGAAAACTGTTTTTT. This codes for CASSGTGVGKLFF.

This clonotype was recorded many times. The CDR3 sequence is CASSTGQGHEQYF. The CDR3 coding sequence is TGTGCCAGCAGCACGGGACAGGGGCACGAGCAGTACTTC. The genes are TRBV5-5 and TRBJ2-7; TRBD1 matches 10 bases. CDR3 length: 13 residues. V gave up 4 bases and J gave up 5 bases; unmatched junction bases: 3. Germline CDR1 and CDR2: SGHKS and YYEKEE (reference sequence).

This clonotype was detected only a few times. The rearrangement links TRBV5-1 to TRBJ1-2; 8 positions match TRBD1. This CDR3 region has 14 residues. Trimming at V came to 4 bases and at J to 4 bases, leaving 6 bases not matched to a gene. Germline values: CDR1 SGHRS, CDR2 YFSETQ. The CDR3 coding sequence is TGCGCCAGCAGCCCAACCCAGGGGGCCTATGGCTACACCTTC. As protein: CASSPTQGAYGYTF.

This clonotype was seen a few times. The chain employs TRBV5-8 and TRBJ2-5; D remains unclear. The CDR3 is made up of 14 amino acids. V lost 1 base to trimming and J lost 3 bases, with 10 bases between them. The germline CDR1 and CDR2 sequences are SGHTS and YDEGEE. The CDR3 reads CASSLRNPKETQYF. CDR3 nucleotide sequence: TGTGCCAGCAGCTTGCGAAACCCGAAAGAGACCCAGTACTTC. Together with reference TRBV5-8 and TRBJ2-5, the CDR3 gives the full variable domain: EAGVTQSPTHLIKTRGQQATLRCSPISGHTSVYWYQQALGLGLQFLLWYDEGEERNRGNFPPRFSGRQFPNYSSELNVNALELEDSALYLCASSLRNPKETQYFGPGTRLLVL.

This clonotype came up many times. The V and J genes are TRBV28 and TRBJ2-6; D is ambiguous. The ends were cut back, 5 bases at V and 0 bases at J, with 11 bases in the middle. Germline assignment: CDR1 MDHEN and CDR2 SYDVKM. CDR3 length: 16 residues. CDR3 DNA sequence: TGTGCCAGCAGTACATGGATACCCTCTGGGGCCAACGTCCTGACTTTC. The encoded protein is CASSTWIPSGANVLTF.

With regard to this clonotype: An end of the junction differs from the germline gene, which may be a read error. The V gene is TRBV4-2, the J gene TRBJ2-7, with no clear D. CDR3 length: 16 amino acids. Germline CDR1 reads LGHNA; CDR2 reads YNFKEQ. The CDR3 bases are TGTGCCAGCAACCAAAACCGGCTAGACCTTCCCTACGAGCAGTACTTC. Protein sequence: CASNQNRLDLPYEQYF.

This clonotype was counted a few times. The chain is built from TRBV10-1 and TRBJ2-3; 9 bases map to TRBD2. Per germline, CDR1 WNHNN and CDR2 SYGVQD (reference sequence). The CDR3 sequence is 15 residues long. J gave up 2 bases and V 6 bases, and 6 bases lay outside the gene matches. The CDR3 region is CASSASSGATDTQYF. CDR3 DNA: TGCGCCAGCAGCGCTTCTAGCGGGGCCACAGATACGCAGTATTTT.

This clonotype was seen just once. CDR3: CASSLTGGGNYGYTF. The CDR3 region has the DNA TGCGCCAGCAGCCTCACAGGAGGTGGTAACTATGGCTACACCTTC. This chain joins TRBV5-1 and TRBJ1-2, with D possibly matching TRBD1 (5 bases). The CDR3 is made up of 15 amino acids. V lost 4 bases to trimming and J lost 1 base, with 14 bases between them. CDR1 and CDR2 from the germline V gene are SGHRS and YFSETQ.

This clonotype came up many times. The chain is built from TRBV20-1 and TRBJ1-2; a possible D gene is TRBD1 (6 bases). The CDR3 is 13 residues long. Germline CDR1 and CDR2: DFQATT and SNEGSKA (reference sequence). The DNA of the CDR3 is TGCAGCGTCTTCGTCAGGGGCGCCGGGGGCTACACCTTC. Its protein is CSVFVRGAGGYTF.

The chain has TRBV9 and TRBJ1-3; a weak D match, TRBD1 (5 bases). V was shortened by 4 bases and J by 2 bases, with 10 bases between the two germline ends. Germline-derived CDR1 and CDR2 are SGDLS and YYNGEE. The CDR3 has 14 residues. CDR3 coding DNA: TGTGCCAGCAGCACCAGGGACGCTGGAAACACCATATATTTT. It yields the protein CASSTRDAGNTIYF.

This clonotype was found many times. V is TRBV18 and J is TRBJ1-5; 7 nucleotides align to TRBD1. CDR1 KGHSH and CDR2 LQKENI come from the germline V gene. J lost 0 bases, V lost 5 bases, and 7 bases had no gene match. CDR3 size: 16 residues. CDR3 amino acids: CASSDRVTNSNQPQHF. The CDR3 DNA reads TGTGCCAGCTCAGACAGGGTCACAAATAGCAATCAGCCCCAGCATTTT.

This clonotype was counted many times. V and J are TRBV5-1 and TRBJ1-4, with D possibly being TRBD1 (6 bases). The CDR3 loop spans 13 amino acids. The V end was cut by 7 bases, the J end by 7 bases, with 14 bases between. Germline V gives CDR1 SGHRS, CDR2 YFSETQ. CDR3 sequence: CASRDIGGEKLFF. CDR3 coding DNA: TGCGCCAGCCGGGACATAGGAGGTGAAAAACTGTTTTTT.

This clonotype was recorded many times. This sequence joins TRBV20-1 and TRBJ1-1; D gene uncertain. The CDR3 runs to 12 residues. Between the trimmed V and J ends, which lost 4 bases and 3 bases, there was a span of 9 bases. Germline assignment: CDR1 DFQATT and CDR2 SNEGSKA (reference sequence). CDR3 amino acids: CSAKERYTEAFF. CDR3 bases: TGCAGTGCTAAAGAACGTTACACTGAAGCTTTCTTT.

This clonotype was observed at least ten times. This chain joins TRBV5-1 and TRBJ2-4, with unresolved D. Trimming left V 4 bases short and J 0 bases short, with 8 bases between. The germline CDR1 and CDR2 sequences are SGHRS and YFSETQ. The CDR3 covers 14 residues. This CDR3 is CASSLDVAKNIQYF. Here the CDR3 DNA reads TGCGCCAGCAGCCTGGACGTAGCCAAAAACATTCAGTACTTC.

This clonotype has more than one count but fewer than ten. CDR3 DNA sequence: TGTGCCAGCAGTCAGACAGGGGGGGGGGGGGCGGATTACGAGCAGTACTTC. This encodes CASSQTGGGGADYEQYF. The rearrangement links TRBV27 to TRBJ2-7; 9 positions agree with TRBD1. The junction had 15 bases not matched to a gene; V was cut back by 5 bases and J by 4 bases. The CDR3 extends over 17 amino acids. Germline CDR1 reads MNHEY; CDR2 reads SMNVEV (reference sequence).

This clonotype appeared many times. The DNA for the CDR3 is TGTGCCAGCAGTGAAGACCCTAGCGGGGGTGCCTACAATGAGCAGTTCTTC. It codes for CASSEDPSGGAYNEQFF. The chain has TRBV2 and TRBJ2-1, with TRBD2 matching 10 bases. V dropped 1 base and J dropped 2; count of bases not matched to a gene: 5. CDR3 length: 17 residues. CDR1 and CDR2 (germline): SNHLY, FYNNEI. The entire variable domain, with the rest obtained from reference TRBV2 and TRBJ2-1, is as follows: EPEVTQTPSHQVTQMGQEVILRCVPISNHLYFYWYRQILGQKVEFLVSFYNNEISEKSEIFDDQFSVERPDGSNFTLKIRSTKLEDSAMYFCASSEDPSGGAYNEQFFGPGTRLTVL.

Here the CDR3 DNA reads TGCGCCAGCAGCCAAGACCCAGGACAGGGACCCCTCCCCACTGAAGCTTTCTTT. It translates to CASSQDPGQGPLPTEAFF. The chain recombines TRBV4-1 with TRBJ1-1, with 8 bases that match TRBD1. Germline CDR1 reads MGHRA; CDR2 reads YSYEKL. After removal of 0 bases from V and 4 bases from J, the junction contained 13 bases not matched to a gene. The CDR3 totals 18 residues.

This clonotype was found many times. The chain links TRBV3-1 to TRBJ2-3; D possibly corresponds to TRBD2 (6 bases). The CDR3 has 17 amino acids. Germline V CDR1 and CDR2: LGHDT, YNNKEL (reference sequence). The V end was cut by 5 bases, the J end by 2 bases, with 20 bases between. The CDR3 region has the DNA TGTGCCAGCAGCTCCGGGACTTCCGTGCTCTACACAGATACGCAGTATTTT. Its translation: CASSSGTSVLYTDTQYF.

This clonotype was observed at least ten times. V is TRBV5-5 and J is TRBJ2-1; D remains ambiguous. Germline values: CDR1 SGHKS, CDR2 YYEKEE (reference sequence). The CDR3 has 15 residues. Trimming took off 2 bases at V and 0 bases at J, with 9 bases between the two ends. The CDR3 spells CASSLMGSSYNEQFF. Here the CDR3 DNA reads TGTGCCAGCAGCTTAATGGGCAGCTCCTACAATGAGCAGTTCTTC.

About this clonotype itself: A much larger clone lies one base from this, so it may be a read error. The chain joins TRBV29-1 to TRBJ2-1; maybe TRBD2 (5 bases). The CDR3 is 10 amino acids. Germline CDR1 is SQVTM and CDR2 is ANQGSEA. V was shortened by 4 bases and J by 10 bases, with 8 bases between the two germline ends. The CDR3 DNA sequence: TGCAGCGTTGGAGGGTACGAGCAGTTCTTC. Protein: CSVGGYEQFF.

This clonotype has only a few counts. The rearrangement links TRBV11-1 to TRBJ2-2; D tentatively fits TRBD1 or TRBD2 (5 bases each). CDR1 and CDR2 (germline): SGHAT, FQDESV (reference sequence). The CDR3 loop spans 16 amino acids. Trimming stripped 1 base from V and 6 bases from J, with 15 bases between. CDR3 in amino acids: CASSLELGEFAGELFF. The CDR3 nucleotides are TGTGCCAGCAGCTTAGAACTAGGGGAGTTTGCCGGGGAGCTGTTTTTT.

Ten or more counts support this clonotype. CDR3 amino acids: CASTPSRAYNEQFF. The CDR3 region has the DNA TGTGCCAGCACCCCGTCCAGGGCCTACAATGAGCAGTTCTTC. J is TRBJ2-1 and V is TRBV12-3 or TRBV12-4, with D maybe TRBD1 (5 bases). The V end was cut by 7 bases, the J end by 2 bases, with 12 bases between. This CDR3 comprises 14 residues.

Ten or more counts support this clonotype. This chain connects TRBV28 to TRBJ2-2; no reliable D call. This CDR3 spans 12 amino acids. Germline CDR1 reads MDHEN; CDR2 reads SYDVKM. Deletions cut 2 bases from V and 7 bases from J, with 5 bases between. CDR3 protein: CASSLVNGELFF. As DNA, the CDR3 is TGTGCCAGCAGTTTAGTAAACGGGGAGCTGTTTTTT.

In nucleotides, the CDR3 is TGTGCCACCGCCCGGGACAGGGCAACTCAGCCCCAGCATTTT. This translates into CATARDRATQPQHF. This chain links TRBV27 with TRBJ1-5; 9 nucleotides align to TRBD1. J lost 6 bases, V lost 10 bases, and 10 bases had no gene match. Germline assignment: CDR1 MNHEY and CDR2 SMNVEV (reference sequence). CDR3 length: 14 residues.

This clonotype was counted many times. The CDR3 DNA reads as TGTGCCAGCAGCTTAATGCGGGACAGGGGTCACGAGCAGTACTTC. This translates into CASSLMRDRGHEQYF. The rearrangement uses TRBV7-9 and TRBJ2-7; 10 bases fit TRBD1. The germline V gene encodes CDR1 SEHNR and CDR2 FQNEAQ (reference sequence). Trimming cost V 2 bases and J 5 bases; bases outside gene matches: 6. There are 15 residues in the CDR3.

V is TRBV19 and J is TRBJ2-5; TRBD1 agrees at 7 bases. The V gene end was trimmed by 3 bases and the J gene end by 5 bases; junction bases not matched to a gene: 12. Germline V lookup: CDR1 LNHDA, CDR2 SQIVND (reference sequence). This CDR3 is built from 16 residues. The CDR3 is CASSIEWAGGFETQYF. The CDR3 DNA follows: TGTGCCAGTAGTATCGAGTGGGCAGGGGGATTTGAGACCCAGTACTTC.

The V and J genes are TRBV9 and TRBJ2-6; D is unresolved. V lost 0 bases to trimming and J lost 3 bases, with 10 bases between them. CDR3 length: 16 amino acids. Looked up from germline, CDR1 is SGDLS and CDR2 is YYNGEE. The CDR3 sequence is CASSVVPGNGANVLTF. The CDR3 region has the DNA TGTGCCAGCAGCGTAGTCCCTGGTAATGGGGCCAACGTCCTGACTTTC.

Many counts were recorded for this clonotype. This chain links TRBV20-1 with TRBJ2-1, with 8 bases fitting TRBD1. The CDR3 is made up of 14 amino acids. Germline V CDR1 and CDR2: DFQATT, SNEGSKA (reference sequence). J gave up 3 bases and V 4 bases, and 5 bases lay outside the gene matches. The CDR3, as DNA: TGCAGTGCTATCCGGGACAGGCTCTACAATGAGCAGTTCTTC. Translated: CSAIRDRLYNEQFF.

In its sample, this clonotype was seen a few times. The chain uses TRBV20-1 and TRBJ2-7; D is uncertain. Germline V lookup: CDR1 DFQATT, CDR2 SNEGSKA (reference sequence). The CDR3 is made up of 11 amino acids. The ends were cut back, 6 bases at V and 4 bases at J, with 10 bases in the middle. Written as DNA, the CDR3 is TGCAGTGCAACGGCGGCATACGAGCAGTACTTC. It codes for CSATAAYEQYF.

This clonotype was counted at least ten times. The rearrangement joins TRBV6-2 or TRBV6-3 to TRBJ1-1; D might be TRBD1 (5 bases). Germline V gene data show CDR1 as MNHEY and CDR2 as SVGEGT. This CDR3 is 18 amino acids long. V was cut by 6 bases and J by 0 bases, with 23 bases left in between. The CDR3 region is CASRPLTDLGSMNTEAFF. The CDR3 nucleotides are TGTGCCAGCAGACCCCTGACAGACCTAGGATCTATGAACACTGAAGCTTTCTTT.